This TCR beta chain was recovered during a study of CD8 T cells in ankylosing spondylitis. This clonotype was observed many times. Antigen: not known. General study results and limits: As for the disease-linked clones, they showed a CD8+ phenotype and occurred at relatively low frequencies in peripheral blood.

The CDR3 loop spans 12 amino acids. V lost 1 base and J 7 bases, leaving 5 bases between the germline ends. Germline values: CDR1 LNHNV, CDR2 YYDKDF (reference sequence). TCRdb recomputed calls from the 5' RACE reads with MiXCR, one row per CDR3 protein. The sample contains around 250,000 distinct CDR3 sequences, about 10% of which appear only once. Sequenced sample: blood, either unsorted or a sorted T cell fraction (not recorded which). The clonotype originates from a male donor with ankylosing spondylitis or in good health (not recorded which). V gene TRBV15 combines with J gene TRBJ2-1; D is undetermined. In DNA form, the CDR3 reads TGTGCCACCAGCAGAGCCTTGAATGAGCAGTTCTTC. Translated: CATSRALNEQFF.